This is a list of T cell receptor beta chains from one sample in a study of Tregs in tolerant kidney transplant recipients. Sequenced by immunoSEQ multiplex PCR; TCRdb stores in-frame clones only, minus some. This table holds about 94,000 clones, approximately 94% found once. The sample here was CD4+ T cells from blood, taken before the transplant. These receptors all come from a human donor who received a combined kidney and bone marrow transplant. CDR3s include the opening cysteine and the closing phenylalanine or tryptophan. Each record gives: D gene, J gene, clone size, V gene, CDR3 DNA, CDR3 protein. A D gene is named only where the DNA matches it firmly. Size is omitted from some rows. Given values are once, few, many or a class for expanded clones.

>TRBD1|TRBJ1-5|few|TRBV2
TGTGCCAGCAGACCAGACAGGGGCCATCATCAGCCCCAGCATTTT
CASRPDRGHHQPQHF
>.|TRBJ1-2|.|TRBV4-3
TGCGCCAGCAGCCAAGATCAAGGACAGTATGCCTACACCTTC
CASSQDQGQYAYTF
>.|TRBJ2-1|once|TRBV28
TGTGCCAGCAGCCGGGCAGGGGAACGTAATGAGCAGTTCTTC
CASSRAGERNEQFF
>.|TRBJ2-2|.|TRBV7-8
TGTGCCAGCAGCTTAGGACAGGTTGCCGGGGAGCTGTTTTTT
CASSLGQVAGELFF
>TRBD2|TRBJ2-1|.|TRBV11-2
TGTGCCAGCAGCTTAGGCTCCCGGGGGGGATACAATGAGCAGTTCTTC
CASSLGSRGGYNEQFF
>TRBD1|TRBJ2-7|.|TRBV7-9
TGTGCCAGCAGCTGCGTACAGGGGCCATACGAGCAGTACTTC
CASSCVQGPYEQYF
>TRBD1|TRBJ1-4|.|TRBV5-1
TGCGCCAGCAGCCTGTTGACAGGGTCTAATGAAAAACTGTTTTTT
CASSLLTGSNEKLFF
>.|TRBJ1-5|.|TRBV19
TGTGCCAGTAGTGTTAAAGGGCGGGAGGATCAGCCCCAGCATTTT
CASSVKGREDQPQHF
>.|TRBJ2-5|.|TRBV30
TGTGCCTGGAGTGGACTAGAGACCCAGTACTTC
CAWSGLETQYF
>.|TRBJ1-2|.|TRBV7-9
TGTGCCAGCAGCAAAACAAGCGGGAACTATGGCTACACCTTC
CASSKTSGNYGYTF
>.|TRBJ1-2|.|TRBV30
TGTGCCGGAGGTCCCAGCTATGGCTACACCTTC
CAGGPSYGYTF
>.|TRBJ1-5|once|TRBV19
TGTGCCAGTAGAGTAGTCAATCAGCCCCAGCATTTT
CASRVVNQPQHF
>.|TRBJ1-2|.|TRBV2
TGTGCCAGCAGACCCTGGGGGGGTGGCTACACCTTC
CASRPWGGGYTF
>TRBD2|TRBJ2-2|.|TRBV18
TGTGCCAGCTCACCGGGACTAGCGGGAGTGTCCGGGGAGCTGTTTTTT
CASSPGLAGVSGELFF
>TRBD1|TRBJ2-6|once|TRBV10-3
TGTGCCATCAGTGAGTTCTCCGGGACAGGATATACAGACGTCCTGACTTTC
CAISEFSGTGYTDVLTF
>TRBD1|TRBJ1-1|.|TRBV19
TGTGCCAGTAGTATATCGGGACAGGGGAACACTGAAGCTTTCTTT
CASSISGQGNTEAFF
>.|TRBJ2-3|.|TRBV5-6
TGTGCCAGCGGCGGGTTGGCGGACACAGATACGCAGTATTTT
CASGGLADTDTQYF
>TRBD1|TRBJ1-2|.|TRBV5-1
TGCGCCAGCAGCTTAAAGCCAGGGGGTTTTGACTATGGCTACACCTTC
CASSLKPGGFDYGYTF
>.|TRBJ1-4|.|TRBV10-3
TGTGCCATCAGTGAGCACTCGGGAGGGGGTAGGATAAGTGAAAAACTGTTTTTT
CAISEHSGGGRISEKLFF
>.|TRBJ1-5|.|TRBV5-1
TGCGCCAGCAGCTCTCAGGGACTTCATCAGCCCCAGCATTTT
CASSSQGLHQPQHF
>TRBD2|TRBJ2-3|.|TRBV27
TGTGCCAGCAGGGTTCTGGGACTAGCGGGAGATGGGGCCACAGATACGCAGTATTTT
CASRVLGLAGDGATDTQYF
>.|TRBJ1-5|.|TRBV4-3
TGCGCCAGCAGCGAGGCACACCCCAATCAGCCCCAGCATTTT
CASSEAHPNQPQHF
>.|TRBJ2-2|.|TRBV5-8
TGTGCCAGCAGCCGAGAAAGAGTTACCACCGGGGAGCTGTTTTTT
CASSRERVTTGELFF
>TRBD1|TRBJ2-7|once|TRBV5-4
TGTGCCAGCAGCTTAACCGGGACAGGCCCCTACGAGCAGTACTTC
CASSLTGTGPYEQYF
>.|TRBJ1-3|.|TRBV7-9
TGTGCCAGCAGCTTAGGGTGGGGGGAGACAGAATCTGGAAACACCATATATTTT
CASSLGWGETESGNTIYF
>.|TRBJ1-3|.|TRBV18
TGTGCCAGCTCGAACAGAAACACCATATATTTT
CASSNRNTIYF
>.|TRBJ2-3|.|TRBV7-2
TGTGCCACCCTCCAGGGGAGAGGGGATACGCAGTATTTT
CATLQGRGDTQYF
>.|TRBJ2-3|.|TRBV5-8
TGTGCCAGCAGCCCTCTCGCGAGCACAGATACGCAGTATTTT
CASSPLASTDTQYF
>TRBD1|TRBJ1-1|few|TRBV5-1
TGCGCCAGCAGCCGCACCGGGACAGGGAACACTGAAGCTTTCTTT
CASSRTGTGNTEAFF
>.|TRBJ1-1|.|TRBV5-1
TGCGCCAGCAGCTTTGACAGAGAAGCTTTCTTT
CASSFDREAFF
>TRBD1|TRBJ2-7|.|TRBV7-6
TGTGCCAGCAGCTTAGCCGGGACAGGGATCTACGAGCAGTACTTC
CASSLAGTGIYEQYF
>.|TRBJ1-6|once|TRBV28
TGTGCCAGCAGTTGGGTCACTAATTCCCCCCTCCACTTT
CASSWVTNSPLHF
>.|TRBJ2-3|.|TRBV14
TGTGCCAGCAGCCAAGCCGGCACAGATACGCAGTATTTT
CASSQAGTDTQYF
>TRBD2|TRBJ2-1|.|TRBV14
TGTGCCAGCAGCAAGAGTAGCGGGAGTTTTCATGAGCAGTTCTTC
CASSKSSGSFHEQFF
>.|TRBJ1-6|.|TRBV19
TGTGCCAGTAGTCCCCGGACTACCTCGAGCTCCTATAATTCACCCCTCCACTTT
CASSPRTTSSSYNSPLHF
>TRBD2|TRBJ2-7|.|TRBV6-6
TGTGCCAGCAAAGCCGGGGGGGGTTGGTACGAGCAGTACTTC
CASKAGGGWYEQYF
>.|TRBJ2-5|once|TRBV6-5
TGTGCCAGCAGTTATCCACAAGAGACCCAGTACTTC
CASSYPQETQYF
>.|TRBJ2-3|.|TRBV7-6
TGTGCCAGCAGCCATCTCAGTACAGATACGCAGTATTTT
CASSHLSTDTQYF
>.|TRBJ2-6|.|TRBV10-2
TGCGCCAGCAGTGAGAGATTTACGGGAGGGGCCAACGTCCTGACTTTC
CASSERFTGGANVLTF
>.|TRBJ1-3|.|TRBV4-3
TGCGCCAGCAGCCAAGCAATCGGTCGAGGAAACACCATATATTTT
CASSQAIGRGNTIYF
>TRBD2|TRBJ2-1|.|TRBV5-1
TGCGCCAGCAGCTTGGGGACTAGCGGTGACAATGAGCAGTTCTTC
CASSLGTSGDNEQFF
>.|TRBJ2-7|.|TRBV4-3
TGCGCCAGCAGCCAACAGCTAGGATATTACGAGCAGTACTTC
CASSQQLGYYEQYF
>TRBD1|TRBJ1-1|.|TRBV29-1
TGCAGCGCCACCGGGACAGGGGGCATCGGCACTGAAGCTTTCTTT
CSATGTGGIGTEAFF
>.|TRBJ1-2|.|TRBV30
TGTGCCTGGAGTCCAGGGTTTCAATATGGCTACACCTTC
CAWSPGFQYGYTF
>.|TRBJ2-1|.|TRBV19
TGTGCCAGTAACAGGGACCTCCTATTTGTTGAGCAGTTCTTC
CASNRDLLFVEQFF
>.|TRBJ2-7|.|TRBV7-2
TGTGCCAGCAGCTTGACTAGTCCCGGTTCCTACGAGCAGTACTTC
CASSLTSPGSYEQYF
>.|TRBJ1-1|.|TRBV29-1
TGCAGCGTTGAAGTAACTGCAGGGGATAAAGCTTTCTTT
CSVEVTAGDKAFF
>.|TRBJ2-5|.|TRBV4-1
TGCGCCAGCAGCCAAGAGAGGGAGACCCAGTACTTC
CASSQERETQYF
>.|TRBJ2-4|.|TRBV19
TGTGCCAGTAGTATAGATCTCCGTTCCGACAGGCCCAAAAACATTCAGTACTTC
CASSIDLRSDRPKNIQYF
>.|TRBJ2-5|.|TRBV7-3
TGTGCCAGCAGCCGCTTGGGGGGTCTCGAGACCCAGTACTTC
CASSRLGGLETQYF
>TRBD1|TRBJ1-2|.|TRBV19
TGTGCCAGTAAGGGAGGACAGGGCTATGGCTACACCTTC
CASKGGQGYGYTF
>.|TRBJ2-7|.|TRBV19
TGTGCCAGTACCACTAGGGAGGCTGAACATATAAAAACCTACGAGCAGTACTTC
CASTTREAEHIKTYEQYF
>.|TRBJ2-2|.|TRBV11-3
TGTGCCAGCAGCCCACAAATGAACGGGGAGCTGTTTTTT
CASSPQMNGELFF
>.|TRBJ2-3|.|TRBV19
TGTGCCAGTAGCGACCCCGGACTGGTCAGGGAGGCAGATACGCAGTATTTT
CASSDPGLVREADTQYF
>.|TRBJ2-3|.|TRBV7-9
TGTGCCAGCAGCCTGACGACAGGATGGGGCACAGATACGCAGTATTTT
CASSLTTGWGTDTQYF
>TRBD1|TRBJ2-3|.|TRBV6-6
TGTGCCAGCAGGGACAGGTTATGGCCCACAGATACGCAGTATTTT
CASRDRLWPTDTQYF
>.|TRBJ1-1|.|TRBV14
TGTGCCAGCAGCCAAGATCAGATAAACACTGAAGCTTTCTTT
CASSQDQINTEAFF
>TRBD1|TRBJ1-2|.|TRBV19
TGTGCCAGTAGCCTCCGGGACAGGGGGTCGTACTCCGATGGCTACACCTTC
CASSLRDRGSYSDGYTF